One TCR beta chain is described in this entry. Ages ranged from about 18 to 89 years, with residence in about two dozen US areas. Donors in Cohort 3 counted as recovered after two negative PCRs, clearance, or symptom resolution. The record originates from a study of blood T cell repertoires in COVID-19. Study-wide background: From T cells, B-cell-depleted T cells, or PBMCs came the material, which was cDNA or gDNA.

Germline V gene data show CDR1 as SGHNT and CDR2 as YYREEE (reference sequence). Trimming shortened V by 0 bases and J by 3 bases, and 16 bases separated the two germline ends. This CDR3 has 17 residues. Methods used by the authors: The assay estimated nucleated cells by amplifying reference gene primers. The data were produced by immunoSEQ multiplex PCR, yet TCRdb's version contains in-frame clones alone and is incomplete. V, J and clone size derive from that table, while D and trimming were established from the DNA sequence. The top ten clones hold 8.8% of a sample with fewer than 300,000 clones, approximately 90% of them seen once.

This TCR came from a man aged 40-49 years who had recovered from COVID-19. What was sequenced was PBMCs or T cells enriched from blood (not recorded which). The chain combines TRBV5-4 with TRBJ2-1; D possibly corresponds to TRBD2 (7 bases). The CDR3 spells CASSLGGAAGLYNEQFF. The DNA of the CDR3 is TGTGCCAGCAGCTTGGGGGGGGCAGCGGGACTCTACAATGAGCAGTTCTTC.